Listed below are T cell receptor beta chains from one sample, sequenced in a study of blood T cell repertoires in COVID-19. The data were produced by immunoSEQ multiplex PCR, yet TCRdb's version contains in-frame clones alone and is incomplete. Of under 60,000 clones listed, 75% to 90% are singletons. Sequenced: peripheral blood. Source of these receptors: a human donor with acute or convalescent COVID-19. The donor label of this sample is uncertain. Both conserved end residues are part of each CDR3. Each record gives: V gene, J gene, CDR3 protein.

V gene: TRBV9
J gene: TRBJ2-3
CDR3 protein: CASSVALTGGGTQYF

V gene: TRBV14
J gene: TRBJ2-7
CDR3 protein: CASSQGQINYEQYF

V gene: TRBV30
J gene: TRBJ1-5
CDR3 protein: CAWSPTGQGQPQHF

V gene: TRBV4-2
J gene: TRBJ1-5
CDR3 protein: CASSQAPGTAYQPQHF

V gene: TRBV5-4
J gene: TRBJ2-3
CDR3 protein: CASNSERGRGLDTQYF

V gene: TRBV18
J gene: TRBJ2-3
CDR3 protein: CASSPPNSRTDTQYF

V gene: TRBV6-4
J gene: TRBJ2-3
CDR3 protein: CASSDRGSTDTQYF

V gene: TRBV5-4
J gene: TRBJ2-7
CDR3 protein: CASSFQGYEQYF

V gene: TRBV10-3
J gene: TRBJ1-5
CDR3 protein: CAIRDREDQPQHF

V gene: TRBV18
J gene: TRBJ2-2
CDR3 protein: CASSLSTGLAGVFAGELFF

V gene: TRBV10-3
J gene: TRBJ1-6
CDR3 protein: CAISEPTRAGGAHNSPLHF

V gene: TRBV18
J gene: TRBJ1-2
CDR3 protein: CASSPGRGKDDGYTF

V gene: TRBV12-3/TRBV12-4
J gene: TRBJ2-1
CDR3 protein: CASSSDRVSLQFF

V gene: TRBV18
J gene: TRBJ2-1
CDR3 protein: CASSPPLAGRYNEQFF

V gene: TRBV6-4
J gene: TRBJ2-3
CDR3 protein: CASSVLADTDTQYF

V gene: TRBV2
J gene: TRBJ2-6
CDR3 protein: CATSLYSGANVLTF

V gene: TRBV5-1
J gene: TRBJ1-3
CDR3 protein: CASSLSLWTGDGNTIYF